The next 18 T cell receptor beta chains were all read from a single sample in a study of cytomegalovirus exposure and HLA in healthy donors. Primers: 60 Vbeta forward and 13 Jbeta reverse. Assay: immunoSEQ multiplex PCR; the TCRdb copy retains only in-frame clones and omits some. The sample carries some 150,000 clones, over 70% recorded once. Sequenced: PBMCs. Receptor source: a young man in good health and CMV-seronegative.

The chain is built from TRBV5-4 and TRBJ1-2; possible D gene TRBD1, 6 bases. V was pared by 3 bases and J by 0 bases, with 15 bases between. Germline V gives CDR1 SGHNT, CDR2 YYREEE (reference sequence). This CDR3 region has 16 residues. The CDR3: CASSSGGATANYGYTF. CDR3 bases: TGTGCCAGCAGCTCGGGGGGGGCGACAGCTAACTATGGCTACACCTTC.

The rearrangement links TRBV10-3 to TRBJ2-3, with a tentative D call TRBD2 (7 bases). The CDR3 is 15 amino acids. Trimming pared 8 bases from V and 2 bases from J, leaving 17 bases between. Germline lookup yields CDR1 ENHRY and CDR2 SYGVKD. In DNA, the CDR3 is TGTGCCATCGGGGGGGGCGGCTTCTCCACAGATACGCAGTATTTT. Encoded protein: CAIGGGGFSTDTQYF.

The CDR3 is CASSRDSPNQPQHF. The CDR3 region has the DNA TGTGCCAGCAGCCGGGACAGCCCTAATCAGCCCCAGCATTTT. The chain links TRBV2 to TRBJ1-5; 7 bases map to TRBD1. There are 14 residues in the CDR3. J gave up 4 bases and V 6 bases, and 6 bases lay outside the gene matches. CDR1 is SNHLY, CDR2 FYNNEI, per germline. Full variable domain (outside the CDR3, taken from reference TRBV2 and TRBJ1-5): EPEVTQTPSHQVTQMGQEVILRCVPISNHLYFYWYRQILGQKVEFLVSFYNNEISEKSEIFDDQFSVERPDGSNFTLKIRSTKLEDSAMYFCASSRDSPNQPQHFGDGTRLSIL.

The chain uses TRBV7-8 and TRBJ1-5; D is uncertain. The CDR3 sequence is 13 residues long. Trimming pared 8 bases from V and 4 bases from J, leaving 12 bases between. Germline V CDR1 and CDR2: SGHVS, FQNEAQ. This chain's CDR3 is CASGTTGNQPQHF. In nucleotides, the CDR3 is TGTGCCAGCGGAACAACGGGTAATCAGCCCCAGCATTTT. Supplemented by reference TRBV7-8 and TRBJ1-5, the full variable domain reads GAGVSQSPRYKVAKRGQDVALRCDPISGHVSLFWYQQALGQGPEFLTYFQNEAQLDKSGLPSDRFFAERPEGSVSTLKIQRTQQEDSAVYLCASGTTGNQPQHFGDGTRLSIL.

The CDR3 sequence is CASSSGTRDGELFF. The CDR3 coding sequence is TGCGCCAGCAGTTCCGGGACAAGGGACGGGGAGCTGTTTTTT. V and J are TRBV10-1 and TRBJ2-2, with a weak D call TRBD1 (6 bases). The germline CDR1 and CDR2 sequences are WNHNN and SYGVQD (reference sequence). The CDR3 has 14 residues. Trimming left V 5 bases short and J 7 bases short, with 14 bases between.

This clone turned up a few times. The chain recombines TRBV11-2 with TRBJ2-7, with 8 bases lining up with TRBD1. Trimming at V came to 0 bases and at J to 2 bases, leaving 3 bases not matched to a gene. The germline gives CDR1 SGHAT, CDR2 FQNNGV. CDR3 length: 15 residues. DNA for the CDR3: TGTGCCAGCAGCTTAGATGAGACAGGGGCCTACGAGCAGTACTTC. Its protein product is CASSLDETGAYEQYF. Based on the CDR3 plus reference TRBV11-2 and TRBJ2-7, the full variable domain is EAGVAQSPRYKIIEKRQSVAFWCNPISGHATLYWYQQILGQGPKLLIQFQNNGVVDDSQLPKDRFSAERLKGVDSTLKIQPAKLEDSAVYLCASSLDETGAYEQYFGPGTRLTVT.

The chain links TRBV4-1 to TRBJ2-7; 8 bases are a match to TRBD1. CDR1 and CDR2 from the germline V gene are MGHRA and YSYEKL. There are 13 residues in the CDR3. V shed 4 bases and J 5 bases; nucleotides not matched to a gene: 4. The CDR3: CASSPGTGDEQYF. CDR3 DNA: TGCGCCAGCAGCCCTGGGACAGGCGACGAGCAGTACTTC.

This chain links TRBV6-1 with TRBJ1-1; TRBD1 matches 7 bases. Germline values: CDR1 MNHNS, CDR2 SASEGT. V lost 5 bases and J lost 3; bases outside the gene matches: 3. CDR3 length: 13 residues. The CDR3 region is CASSSTGYTEAFF. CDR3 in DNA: TGTGCCAGCAGTTCGACAGGGTACACTGAAGCTTTCTTT.

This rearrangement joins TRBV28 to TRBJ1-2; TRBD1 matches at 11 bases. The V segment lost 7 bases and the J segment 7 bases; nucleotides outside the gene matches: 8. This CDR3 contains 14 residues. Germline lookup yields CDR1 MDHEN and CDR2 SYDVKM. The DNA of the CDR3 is TGTGCCAGCACCCTCCCCGGACAGGGGGCTGGCTACACCTTC. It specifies CASTLPGQGAGYTF.

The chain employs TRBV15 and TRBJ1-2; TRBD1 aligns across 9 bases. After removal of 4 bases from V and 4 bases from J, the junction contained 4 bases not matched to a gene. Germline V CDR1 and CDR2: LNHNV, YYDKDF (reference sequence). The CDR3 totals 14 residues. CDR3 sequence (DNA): TGTGCCACCAGCACACGACAGGGGGGCTATGGCTACACCTTC. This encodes CATSTRQGGYGYTF.

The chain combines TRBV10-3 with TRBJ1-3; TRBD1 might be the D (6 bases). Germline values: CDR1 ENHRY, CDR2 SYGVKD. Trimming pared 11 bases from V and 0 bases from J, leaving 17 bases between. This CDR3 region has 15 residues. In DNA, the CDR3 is TGTGCCGTACAGGGTACATCGCGCTCTGGAAACACCATATATTTT. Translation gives CAVQGTSRSGNTIYF.

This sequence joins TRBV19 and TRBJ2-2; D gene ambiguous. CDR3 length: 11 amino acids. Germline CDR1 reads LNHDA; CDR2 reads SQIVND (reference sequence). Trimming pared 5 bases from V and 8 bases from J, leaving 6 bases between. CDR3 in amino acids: CASSPQGELFF. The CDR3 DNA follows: TGTGCCAGTAGTCCCCAGGGGGAGCTGTTTTTT.

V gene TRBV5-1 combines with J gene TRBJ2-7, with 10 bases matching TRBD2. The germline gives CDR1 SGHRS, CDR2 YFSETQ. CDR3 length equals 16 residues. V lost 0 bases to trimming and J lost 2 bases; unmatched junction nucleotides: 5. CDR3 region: CASSLDIAGGTYEQYF. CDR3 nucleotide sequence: TGCGCCAGCAGCTTGGATATAGCGGGGGGTACCTACGAGCAGTACTTC.

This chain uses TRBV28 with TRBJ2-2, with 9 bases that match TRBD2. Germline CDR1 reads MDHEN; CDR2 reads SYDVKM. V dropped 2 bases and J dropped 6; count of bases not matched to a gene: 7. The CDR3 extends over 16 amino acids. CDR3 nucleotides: TGTGCCAGCAGTTTACAGCGGGAGGAATACGCCGGGGAGCTGTTTTTT. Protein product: CASSLQREEYAGELFF.

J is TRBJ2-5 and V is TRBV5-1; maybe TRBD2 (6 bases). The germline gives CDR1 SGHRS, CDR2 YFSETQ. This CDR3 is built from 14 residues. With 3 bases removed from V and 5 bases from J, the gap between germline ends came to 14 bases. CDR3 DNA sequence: TGCGCCAGCAGCTCGGGACTGACGGCGGAGACCCAGTACTTC. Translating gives CASSSGLTAETQYF.

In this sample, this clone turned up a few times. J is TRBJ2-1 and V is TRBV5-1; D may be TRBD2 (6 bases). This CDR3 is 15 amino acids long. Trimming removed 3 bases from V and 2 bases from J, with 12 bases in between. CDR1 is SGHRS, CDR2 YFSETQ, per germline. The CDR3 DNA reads TGCGCCAGCAGCTCGCGCGGGGTAACCTACAATGAGCAGTTCTTC. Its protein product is CASSSRGVTYNEQFF. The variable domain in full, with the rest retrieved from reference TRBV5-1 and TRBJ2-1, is KAGVTQTPRYLIKTRGQQVTLSCSPISGHRSVSWYQQTPGQGLQFLFEYFSETQRNKGNFPGRFSGRQFSNSRSEMNVSTLELGDSALYLCASSSRGVTYNEQFFGPGTRLTVL.

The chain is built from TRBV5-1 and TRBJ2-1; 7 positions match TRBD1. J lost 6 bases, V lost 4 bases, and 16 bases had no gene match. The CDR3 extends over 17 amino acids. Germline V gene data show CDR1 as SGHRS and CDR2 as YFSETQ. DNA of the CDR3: TGCGCCAGCAGCCCGCGGCCCGGGATAAGACAGGGCAATGAGCAGTTCTTC. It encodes CASSPRPGIRQGNEQFF.

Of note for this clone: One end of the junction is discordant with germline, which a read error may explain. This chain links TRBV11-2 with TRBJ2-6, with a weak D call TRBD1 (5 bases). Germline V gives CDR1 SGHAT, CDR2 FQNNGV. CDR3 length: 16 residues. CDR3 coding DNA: TGTGCCAGCAGCGTCTACGGTGGCGAAGGGGCCAACGGCCTGACTTTC. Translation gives CASSVYGGEGANGLTF.